This T cell receptor beta chain was found in a study of T-cell reconstitution after alpha-beta-depleted transplantation in children. Overall study results and limits: In patients about two months after transplant, alpha-beta T cells reportedly arose from several hundred expanded graft clones. Diversity and T-cell counts at one year after transplant derived mostly from new T cells.

Germline V gives CDR1 DFQATT, CDR2 SNEGSKA (reference sequence). V was shortened by 2 bases and J by 2 bases, with 25 bases between the two germline ends. This CDR3 has 18 amino acids. Unique molecular identifiers featured in how the TCRbeta library was prepared. TCRdb used MiXCR to reprocess the PCR reads, holding one entry per CDR3 protein. The sample has hundreds of thousands of distinct CDR3 sequences, around 15% seen once. A word on this clonotype: Its antigen is not identified.

The TCR was taken from a boy under two years old who had a stem cell transplant for Wiskott-Aldrich syndrome, so the T cells may come from the graft donor. The V gene is TRBV20-1, the J gene TRBJ2-7; no firm D call. The sequenced sample was PBMCs, mostly from graft donor cells, obtained 360 days after TCRalphabeta/CD19-depleted stem cell transplant. CDR3 nucleotide sequence: TGCAGTGCTAGAACCGGAGCGACTTGGCGAAGCCGAACCTACGAGCAGTACTTC. Translated, it gives CSARTGATWRSRTYEQYF.